This TCR beta chain is from a study of T-cell memory formation after mild COVID-19. Notes on the study in general: The finding that pre-infection memory included some responding clones suggested that cross-reactive memory joined.

Remarks on this clonotype: As yet, its antigen is unknown.

Germline assignment: CDR1 SGHRS and CDR2 YFSETQ. The CDR3 has 15 residues. With 0 bases clipped from V and 4 bases from J, the junction kept 6 bases outside the gene matches. After 5'RACE with constant-segment primers, TCR alpha and TCR beta cDNA libraries carrying sample barcodes and UMIs were obtained. TCRdb reprocessed the 5' RACE reads via MiXCR and lists one record per CDR3 protein. The sample has 150,000 to 200,000 distinct CDR3 sequences, around 15% seen once; the top ten hold 13% to 15%. Input material: PBMCs or a T cell subset sorted from them (not recorded which). This clonotype was sampled from an adult woman who had mild COVID-19 (a few samples of this study predate the infection). Cell type and time point are not known. This chain connects TRBV5-1 to TRBJ2-5; 7 bases align to TRBD2. The CDR3, as DNA: TGCGCCAGCAGCTTGGACATGAAGCGGGGAGAGACCCAGTACTTC. It codes for CASSLDMKRGETQYF.